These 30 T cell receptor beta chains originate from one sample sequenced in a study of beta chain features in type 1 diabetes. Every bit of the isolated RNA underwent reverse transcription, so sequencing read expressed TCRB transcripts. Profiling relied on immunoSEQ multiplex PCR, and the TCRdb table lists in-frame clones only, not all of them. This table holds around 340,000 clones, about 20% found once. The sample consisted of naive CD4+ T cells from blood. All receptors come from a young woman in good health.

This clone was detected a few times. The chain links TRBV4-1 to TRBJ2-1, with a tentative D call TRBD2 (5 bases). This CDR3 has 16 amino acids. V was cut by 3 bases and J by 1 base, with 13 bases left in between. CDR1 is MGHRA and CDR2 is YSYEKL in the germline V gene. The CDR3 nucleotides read TGCGCCAGCAGCCATCCTATGCTAGCTTCCTACAATGAGCAGTTCTTC. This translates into CASSHPMLASYNEQFF.

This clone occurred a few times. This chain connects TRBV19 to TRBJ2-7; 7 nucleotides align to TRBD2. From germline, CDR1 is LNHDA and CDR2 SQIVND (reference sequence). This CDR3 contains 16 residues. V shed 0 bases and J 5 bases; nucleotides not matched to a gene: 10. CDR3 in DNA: TGTGCCAGTAGTATAGAAGGCGGCGGGAGAGCCCACGAGCAGTACTTC. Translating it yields CASSIEGGGRAHEQYF. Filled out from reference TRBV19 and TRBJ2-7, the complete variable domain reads DGGITQSPKYLFRKEGQNVTLSCEQNLNHDAMYWYRQDPGQGLRLIYYSQIVNDFQKGDIAEGYSVSREKKESFPLTVTSAQKNPTAFYLCASSIEGGGRAHEQYFGPGTRLTVT.

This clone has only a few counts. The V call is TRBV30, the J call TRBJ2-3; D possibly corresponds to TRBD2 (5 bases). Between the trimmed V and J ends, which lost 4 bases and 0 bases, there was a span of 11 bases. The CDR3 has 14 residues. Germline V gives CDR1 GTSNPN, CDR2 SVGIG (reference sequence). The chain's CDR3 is CAWMGSGSTDTQYF. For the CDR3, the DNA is TGTGCCTGGATGGGGAGTGGGAGCACAGATACGCAGTATTTT.

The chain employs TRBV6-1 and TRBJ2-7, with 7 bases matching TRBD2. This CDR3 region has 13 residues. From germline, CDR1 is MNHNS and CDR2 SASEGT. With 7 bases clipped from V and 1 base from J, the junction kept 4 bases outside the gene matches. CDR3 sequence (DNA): TGTGCCAGCATTGCTAGCGGTTCCTACGAGCAGTACTTC. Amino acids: CASIASGSYEQYF.

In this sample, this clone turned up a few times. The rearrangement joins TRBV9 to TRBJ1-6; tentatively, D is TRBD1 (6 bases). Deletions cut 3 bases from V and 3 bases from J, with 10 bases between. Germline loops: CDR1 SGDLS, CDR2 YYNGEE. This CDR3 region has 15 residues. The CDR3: CASSAQGSYNSPLHF. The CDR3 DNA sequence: TGTGCCAGCAGCGCACAGGGAAGCTATAATTCACCCCTCCACTTT.

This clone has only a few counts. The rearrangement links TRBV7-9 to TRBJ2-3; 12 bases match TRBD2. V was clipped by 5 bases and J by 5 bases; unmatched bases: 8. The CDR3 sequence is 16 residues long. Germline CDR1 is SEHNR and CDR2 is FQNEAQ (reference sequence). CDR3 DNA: TGTGCCAGCAGCACCACTAGCGGGAGGCAGGGAGATACGCAGTATTTT. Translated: CASSTTSGRQGDTQYF.

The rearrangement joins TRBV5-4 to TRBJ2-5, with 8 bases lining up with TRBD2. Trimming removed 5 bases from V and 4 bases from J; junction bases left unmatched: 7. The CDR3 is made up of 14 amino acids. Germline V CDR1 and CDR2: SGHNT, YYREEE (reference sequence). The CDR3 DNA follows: TGTGCCAGCAGGGCCGGGAGGGCCCGAGAGACCCAGTACTTC. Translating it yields CASRAGRARETQYF.

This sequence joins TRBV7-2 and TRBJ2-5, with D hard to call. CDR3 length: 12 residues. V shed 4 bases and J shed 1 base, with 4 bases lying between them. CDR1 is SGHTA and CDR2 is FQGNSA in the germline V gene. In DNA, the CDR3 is TGTGCCAGCAGCTCCGTCCAAGAGACCCAGTACTTC. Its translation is CASSSVQETQYF.

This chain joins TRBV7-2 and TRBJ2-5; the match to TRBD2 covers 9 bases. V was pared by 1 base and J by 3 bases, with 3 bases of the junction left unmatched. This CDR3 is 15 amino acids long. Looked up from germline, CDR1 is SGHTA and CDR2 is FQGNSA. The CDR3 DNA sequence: TGTGCCAGCAGCTTAGGGCGGGGGGGAGAAGAGACCCAGTACTTC. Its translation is CASSLGRGGEETQYF.

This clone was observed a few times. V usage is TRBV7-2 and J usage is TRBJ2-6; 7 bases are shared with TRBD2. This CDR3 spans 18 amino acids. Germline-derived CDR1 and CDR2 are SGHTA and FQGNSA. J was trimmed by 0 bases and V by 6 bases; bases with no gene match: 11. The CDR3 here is CASRSTGGVFSGANVLTF. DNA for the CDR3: TGTGCCAGCAGGAGTACTGGGGGGGTTTTCTCTGGGGCCAACGTCCTGACTTTC.

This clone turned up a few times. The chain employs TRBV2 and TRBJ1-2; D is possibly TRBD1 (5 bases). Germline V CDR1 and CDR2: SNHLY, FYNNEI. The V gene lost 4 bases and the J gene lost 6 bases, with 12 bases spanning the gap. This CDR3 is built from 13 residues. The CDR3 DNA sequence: TGTGCCAGCAGTGGATGGAGGGGCAATGGCTACACCTTC. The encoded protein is CASSGWRGNGYTF.

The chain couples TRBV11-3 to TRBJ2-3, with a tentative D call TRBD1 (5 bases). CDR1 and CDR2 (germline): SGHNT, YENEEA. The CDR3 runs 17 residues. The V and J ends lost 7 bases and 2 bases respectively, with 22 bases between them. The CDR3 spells CASIPPGSRALTDTQYF. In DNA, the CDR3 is TGTGCCAGCATCCCCCCGGGCAGCAGGGCCCTCACAGATACGCAGTATTTT.

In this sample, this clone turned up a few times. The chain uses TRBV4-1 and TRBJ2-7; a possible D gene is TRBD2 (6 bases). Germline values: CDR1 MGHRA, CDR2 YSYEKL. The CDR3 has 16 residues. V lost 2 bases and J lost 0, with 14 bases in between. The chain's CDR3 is CASSQPTSRSSYEQYF. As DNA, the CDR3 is TGCGCCAGCAGCCAACCTACTAGCCGGAGCTCCTACGAGCAGTACTTC.

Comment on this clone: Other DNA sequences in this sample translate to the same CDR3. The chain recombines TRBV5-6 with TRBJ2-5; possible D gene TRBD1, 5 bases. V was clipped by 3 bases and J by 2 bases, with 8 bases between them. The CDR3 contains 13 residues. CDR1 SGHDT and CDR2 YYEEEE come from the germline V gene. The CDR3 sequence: CASSSTVQETQYF. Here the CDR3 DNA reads TGTGCCAGCAGCTCGACAGTTCAAGAGACCCAGTACTTC.

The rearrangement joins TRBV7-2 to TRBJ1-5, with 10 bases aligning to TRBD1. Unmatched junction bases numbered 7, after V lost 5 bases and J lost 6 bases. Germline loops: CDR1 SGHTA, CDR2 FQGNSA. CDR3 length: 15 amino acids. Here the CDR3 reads CASSPGQGRSQPQHF. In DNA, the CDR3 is TGTGCCAGCAGCCCGGGACAGGGGCGGTCTCAGCCCCAGCATTTT.

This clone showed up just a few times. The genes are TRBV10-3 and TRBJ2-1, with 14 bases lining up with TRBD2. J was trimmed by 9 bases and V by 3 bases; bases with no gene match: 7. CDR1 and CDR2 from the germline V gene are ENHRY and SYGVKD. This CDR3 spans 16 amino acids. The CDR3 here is CAISERLAGGPGEQFF. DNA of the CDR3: TGTGCCATCAGTGAAAGACTAGCGGGAGGGCCCGGTGAGCAGTTCTTC.

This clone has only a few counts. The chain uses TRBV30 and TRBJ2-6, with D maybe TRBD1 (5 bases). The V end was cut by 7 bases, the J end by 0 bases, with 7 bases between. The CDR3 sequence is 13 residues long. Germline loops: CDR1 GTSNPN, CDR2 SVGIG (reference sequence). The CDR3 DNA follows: TGTGCCTTCGACAGCTCTGGGGCCAACGTCCTGACTTTC. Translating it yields CAFDSSGANVLTF.

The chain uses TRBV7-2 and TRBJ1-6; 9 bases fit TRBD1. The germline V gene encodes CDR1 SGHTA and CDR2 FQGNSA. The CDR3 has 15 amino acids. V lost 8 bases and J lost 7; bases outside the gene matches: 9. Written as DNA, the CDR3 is TGTGCCAGCGGCCACAGCGGACAGGGGAATTCACCCCTCCACTTT. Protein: CASGHSGQGNSPLHF.

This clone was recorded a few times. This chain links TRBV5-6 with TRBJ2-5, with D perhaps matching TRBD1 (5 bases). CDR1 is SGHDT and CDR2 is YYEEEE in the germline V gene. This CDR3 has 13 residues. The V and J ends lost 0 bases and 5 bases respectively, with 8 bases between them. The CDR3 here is CASSLEGLETQYF. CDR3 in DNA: TGTGCCAGCAGCTTGGAGGGGCTGGAGACCCAGTACTTC.

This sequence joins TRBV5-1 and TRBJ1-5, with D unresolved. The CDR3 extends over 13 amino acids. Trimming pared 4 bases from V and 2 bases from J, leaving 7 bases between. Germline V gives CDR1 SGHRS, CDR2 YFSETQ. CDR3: CASSPSGNQPQHF. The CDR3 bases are TGCGCCAGCAGCCCGAGTGGCAATCAGCCCCAGCATTTT.

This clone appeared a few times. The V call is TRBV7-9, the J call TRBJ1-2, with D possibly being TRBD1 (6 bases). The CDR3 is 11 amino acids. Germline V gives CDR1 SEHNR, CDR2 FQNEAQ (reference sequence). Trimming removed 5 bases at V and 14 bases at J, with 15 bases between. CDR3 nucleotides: TGTGCCAGCAGCCAGGGGCCCATCAAGACCTTC. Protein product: CASSQGPIKTF.

CDR3 loop: CASSTLAGGTYEQYF. CDR3 coding DNA: TGCGCCAGCAGCACTCTAGCGGGAGGTACTTACGAGCAGTACTTC. This chain links TRBV5-1 with TRBJ2-7, with TRBD2 matching over 11 bases. CDR3 length equals 15 residues. Germline V gene sequence: CDR1 SGHRS, CDR2 YFSETQ. Trimming at V came to 4 bases and at J to 4 bases, leaving 7 bases not matched to a gene.

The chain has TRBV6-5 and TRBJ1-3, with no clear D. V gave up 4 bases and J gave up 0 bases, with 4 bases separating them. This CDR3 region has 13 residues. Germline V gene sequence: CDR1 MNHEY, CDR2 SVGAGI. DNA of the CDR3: TGTGCCAGCAGTTCCAACTCTGGAAACACCATATATTTT. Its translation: CASSSNSGNTIYF.

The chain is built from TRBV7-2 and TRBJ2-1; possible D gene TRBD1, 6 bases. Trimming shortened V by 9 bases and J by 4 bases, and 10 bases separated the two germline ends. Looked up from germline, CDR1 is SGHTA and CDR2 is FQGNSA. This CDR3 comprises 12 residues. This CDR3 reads CARGAIYNEQFF. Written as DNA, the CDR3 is TGTGCCAGGGGGGCAATTTACAATGAGCAGTTCTTC.

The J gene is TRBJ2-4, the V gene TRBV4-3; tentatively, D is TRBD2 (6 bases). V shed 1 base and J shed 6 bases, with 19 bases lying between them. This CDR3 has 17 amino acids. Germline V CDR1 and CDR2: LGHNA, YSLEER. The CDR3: CASSQGSGVRGRNIQYF. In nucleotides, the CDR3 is TGCGCCAGCAGCCAAGGTTCGGGAGTACGGGGAAGAAACATTCAGTACTTC.

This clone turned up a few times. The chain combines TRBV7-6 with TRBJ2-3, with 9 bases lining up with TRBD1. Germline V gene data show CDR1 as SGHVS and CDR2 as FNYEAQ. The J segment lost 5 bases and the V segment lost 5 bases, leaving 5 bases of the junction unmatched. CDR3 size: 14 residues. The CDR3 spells CASSPGQGGDTQYF. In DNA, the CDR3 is TGTGCCAGCAGCCCGGGACAGGGCGGAGATACGCAGTATTTT.

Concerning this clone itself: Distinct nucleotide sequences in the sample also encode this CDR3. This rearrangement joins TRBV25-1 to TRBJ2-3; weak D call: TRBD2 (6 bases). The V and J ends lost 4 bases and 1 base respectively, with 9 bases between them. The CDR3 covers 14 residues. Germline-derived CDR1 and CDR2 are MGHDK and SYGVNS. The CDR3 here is CASSAGGGTDTQYF. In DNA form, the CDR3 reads TGTGCCAGCAGTGCCGGGGGAGGCACAGATACGCAGTATTTT.

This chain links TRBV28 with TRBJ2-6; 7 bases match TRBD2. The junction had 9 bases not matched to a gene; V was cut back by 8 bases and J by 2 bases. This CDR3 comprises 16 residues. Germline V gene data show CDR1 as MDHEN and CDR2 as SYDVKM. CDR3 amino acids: CASDSGGDAGANVLTF. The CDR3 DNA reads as TGTGCCAGCGATTCTGGGGGGGACGCTGGGGCCAACGTCCTGACTTTC.

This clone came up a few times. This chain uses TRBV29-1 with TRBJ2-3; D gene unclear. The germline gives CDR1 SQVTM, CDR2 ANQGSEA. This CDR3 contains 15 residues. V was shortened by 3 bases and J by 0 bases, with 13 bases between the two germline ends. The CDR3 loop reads CSVDGAKSSTDTQYF. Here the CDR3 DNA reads TGCAGCGTTGACGGAGCGAAGTCTAGCACAGATACGCAGTATTTT.

The CDR3 sequence is CASNNPRVGSPLHF. CDR3 nucleotides: TGTGCCAGCAACAACCCCAGGGTTGGTTCACCCCTCCACTTT. The V and J genes are TRBV7-9 and TRBJ1-6; D possibly corresponds to TRBD1 (5 bases). CDR1 and CDR2 from the germline V gene are SEHNR and FQNEAQ (reference sequence). The V gene lost 7 bases and the J gene lost 9 bases, with 16 bases spanning the gap. The CDR3 loop spans 14 amino acids.